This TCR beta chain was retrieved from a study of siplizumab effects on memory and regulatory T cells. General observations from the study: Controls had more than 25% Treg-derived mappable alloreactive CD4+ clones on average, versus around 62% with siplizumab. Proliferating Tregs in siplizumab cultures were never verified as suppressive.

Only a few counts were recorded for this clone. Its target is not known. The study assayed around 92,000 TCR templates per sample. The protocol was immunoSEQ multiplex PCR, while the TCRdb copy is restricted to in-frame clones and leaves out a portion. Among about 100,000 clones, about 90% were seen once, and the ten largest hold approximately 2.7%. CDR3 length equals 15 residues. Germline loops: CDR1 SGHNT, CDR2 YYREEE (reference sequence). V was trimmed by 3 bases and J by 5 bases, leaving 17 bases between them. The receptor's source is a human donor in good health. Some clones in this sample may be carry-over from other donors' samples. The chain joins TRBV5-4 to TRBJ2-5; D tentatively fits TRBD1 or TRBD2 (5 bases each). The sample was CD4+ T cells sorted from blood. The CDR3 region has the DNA TGTGCCAGCAGCTCCCTGAGGGGTCCGGGGGAGACCCAGTACTTC. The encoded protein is CASSSLRGPGETQYF.